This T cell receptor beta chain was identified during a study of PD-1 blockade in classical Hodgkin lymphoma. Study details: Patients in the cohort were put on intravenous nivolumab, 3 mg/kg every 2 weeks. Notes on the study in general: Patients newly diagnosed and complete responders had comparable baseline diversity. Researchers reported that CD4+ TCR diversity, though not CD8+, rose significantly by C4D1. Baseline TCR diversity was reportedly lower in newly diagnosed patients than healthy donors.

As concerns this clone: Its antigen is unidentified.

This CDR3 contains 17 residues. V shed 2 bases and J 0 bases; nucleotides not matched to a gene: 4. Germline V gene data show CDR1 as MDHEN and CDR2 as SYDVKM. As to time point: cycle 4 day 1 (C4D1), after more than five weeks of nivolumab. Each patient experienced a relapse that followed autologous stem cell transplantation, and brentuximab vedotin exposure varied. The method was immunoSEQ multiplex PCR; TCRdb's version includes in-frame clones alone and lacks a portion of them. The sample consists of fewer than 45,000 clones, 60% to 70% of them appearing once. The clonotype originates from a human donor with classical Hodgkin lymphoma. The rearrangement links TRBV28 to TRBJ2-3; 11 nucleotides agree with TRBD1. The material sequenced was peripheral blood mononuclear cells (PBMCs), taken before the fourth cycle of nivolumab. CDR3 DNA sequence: TGTGCCAGCAGTTTAGGACAGGGGGCTTCTAGCACAGATACGCAGTATTTT. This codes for CASSLGQGASSTDTQYF. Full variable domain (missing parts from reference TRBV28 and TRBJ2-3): DVKVTQSSRYLVKRTGEKVFLECVQDMDHENMFWYRQDPGLGLRLIYFSYDVKMKEKGDIPEGYSVSREKKERFSLILESASTNQTSMYLCASSLGQGASSTDTQYFGPGTRLTVL.